The clone carrying this T cell receptor beta chain was picked up many times. Its antigen is undetermined. Germline V gene data show CDR1 as SGHDN and CDR2 as FVKESK. V lost 0 bases and J lost 7, with 8 bases in between. CDR3 size: 13 residues. These data belong to a study of T-cell reconstitution after alpha-beta-depleted transplantation in children. Broader study findings: From newly produced T cells came most of the T-cell counts and diversity one year after transplant. Several hundred rapidly expanded clones from non-depleted graft cells reportedly supplied alpha-beta T cells about two months post-transplant. Some patients' high day-60 TCRbeta diversity was traced to surviving recipient T cells and thymic progenitors.

For TCRbeta, the library was prepared with unique molecular identifiers. TCRdb re-analysed the PCR reads in MiXCR, keeping a single row per CDR3 protein. The profile shows around 450,000 distinct CDR3 sequences, approximately 41% of them singletons. The sample here was PBMCs, taken before TCRalphabeta/CD19-depleted stem cell transplant. This chain uses TRBV14 with TRBJ2-3; D gene uncertain. This receptor was obtained from a girl aged 2 to 9 with aplastic anemia, due to receive a stem cell transplant. The CDR3 spells CASSQDTGHTQYF. CDR3 bases: TGTGCCAGCAGCCAAGATACCGGGCATACGCAGTATTTT.